This is a list of T cell receptor beta chains from one sample in a study of CD8 T cells in ankylosing spondylitis. Via MiXCR, TCRdb re-called the 5' RACE reads, giving one row per CDR3 protein. This table holds 650,000 to 800,000 distinct CDR3 sequences, over 15% found once. The sequenced sample consisted of blood, either unsorted or a sorted T cell fraction (not recorded which). The receptor set was obtained from a male donor with ankylosing spondylitis. Both conserved end residues are part of each CDR3. A D gene is named only where the DNA matches it firmly. The listing skips clone size in some rows; elsewhere it reads once, few, many or a size class.

>TRBJ2-3|NA|15|few|TRBV5-6
TGTGCCAGCAGCTTCCGGGTAAAGATCTCAGATACGCAGTATTTT
CASSFRVKISDTQYF
>TRBJ1-1|NA|15|few|TRBV12-3/TRBV12-4
TGTGCCAGCAGTTTCGCGGGACGAAAGAACACTGAAGCTTTCTTT
CASSFAGRKNTEAFF
>TRBJ1-5|NA|20|NA|TRBV20-1
TGCAGTGCTAGAAAAGATTATTGGGTGGAGACACCCTACGGAAGTCAGCCCCAGCATTTT
CSARKDYWVETPYGSQPQHF
>TRBJ2-3|TRBD1|14|few|TRBV7-9
TGTGCCAGCAGCTTTGACAGGGCTACAGATACGCAGTATTTT
CASSFDRATDTQYF
>TRBJ1-2|TRBD1|14|once|TRBV12-3/TRBV12-4
TGTGCCAGCATCCCCCGGGACAGGGGACATGGCTACACCTTC
CASIPRDRGHGYTF
>TRBJ1-2|NA|13|NA|TRBV29-1
TGCAGCGTTGCGGTCTCCGGGACTGATGGCTACACCTTC
CSVAVSGTDGYTF
>TRBJ1-2|NA|14|NA|TRBV12-2
TGTGCAAGTCGCTTAGGGACAGGGGGCTATGGCTACACCTTC
CASRLGTGGYGYTF
>TRBJ2-7|NA|14|few|TRBV20-1
TGCAGTGCTAGAGATCTGGTAGGGAGCCACGAGCAGTACTTC
CSARDLVGSHEQYF
>TRBJ2-3|NA|13|NA|TRBV12-3/TRBV12-4
TGTGCCAGCAGTGCCTCGGGACTAGATACGCAGTATTTT
CASSASGLDTQYF
>TRBJ1-4|TRBD1|14|NA|TRBV2
TGTGCCAGCAGGACGGACAGGGGGGAAGAAAAACTGTTTTTT
CASRTDRGEEKLFF
>TRBJ1-1|NA|13|NA|TRBV5-1
TGCGCCAGCAGCACAACACCGGACACTGAAGCTTTCTTT
CASSTTPDTEAFF